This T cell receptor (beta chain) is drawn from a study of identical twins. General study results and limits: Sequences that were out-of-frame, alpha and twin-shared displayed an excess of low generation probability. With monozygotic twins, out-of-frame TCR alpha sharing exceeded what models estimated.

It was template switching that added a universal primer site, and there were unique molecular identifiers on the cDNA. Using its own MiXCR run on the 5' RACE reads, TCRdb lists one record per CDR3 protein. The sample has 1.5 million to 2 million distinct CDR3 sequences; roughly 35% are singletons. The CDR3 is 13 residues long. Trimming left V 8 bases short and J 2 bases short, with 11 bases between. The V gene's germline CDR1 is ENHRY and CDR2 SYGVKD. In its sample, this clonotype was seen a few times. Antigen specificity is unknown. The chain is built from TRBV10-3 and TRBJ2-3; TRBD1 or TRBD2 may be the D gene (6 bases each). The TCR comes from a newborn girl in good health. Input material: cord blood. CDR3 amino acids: CAIGGTNTDTQYF. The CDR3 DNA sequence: TGTGCCATCGGCGGGACAAACACAGATACGCAGTATTTT.